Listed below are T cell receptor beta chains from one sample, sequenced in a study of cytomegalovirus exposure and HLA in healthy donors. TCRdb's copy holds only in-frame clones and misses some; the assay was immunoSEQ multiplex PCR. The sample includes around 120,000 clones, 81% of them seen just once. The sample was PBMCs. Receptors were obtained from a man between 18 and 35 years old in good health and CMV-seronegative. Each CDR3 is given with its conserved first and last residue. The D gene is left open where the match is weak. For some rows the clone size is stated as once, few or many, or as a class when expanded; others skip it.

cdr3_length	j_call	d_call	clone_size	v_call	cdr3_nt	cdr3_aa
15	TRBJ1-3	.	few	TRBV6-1	TGTGCCAGCAGCCCACGGGGGGGCGTGGGAAACACCATATATTTT	CASSPRGGVGNTIYF
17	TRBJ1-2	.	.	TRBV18	TGTGCCAGCTCACCACTTAAAGACAGTCCTTCTAACTATGGCTACACCTTC	CASSPLKDSPSNYGYTF
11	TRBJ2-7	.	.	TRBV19	TGTGCCAGTGGAGAGGGCTACGAGCAGTACTTC	CASGEGYEQYF
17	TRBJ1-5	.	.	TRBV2	TGTGCCAGCACCCTAGGAGGCGCCGGGGATAGCAATCAGCCCCAGCATTTT	CASTLGGAGDSNQPQHF
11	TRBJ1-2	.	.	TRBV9	TGTGCCAGCAGCGGTGACGGGGGCTACACCTTC	CASSGDGGYTF
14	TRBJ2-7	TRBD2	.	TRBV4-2	TGTGCCAGCAGCCAAGATCGGGGGGCCTACGAGCAGTACTTC	CASSQDRGAYEQYF
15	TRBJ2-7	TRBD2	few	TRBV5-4	TGTGCCAGCAGCTTTCTTAGCGGGGGGAGCTACGAGCAGTACTTC	CASSFLSGGSYEQYF
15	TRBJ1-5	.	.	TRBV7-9	TGTGCCAGCAGCCCCCCTGGCGGGGGCAATCAGCCCCAGCATTTT	CASSPPGGGNQPQHF
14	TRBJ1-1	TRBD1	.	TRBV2	TGTGCCAGCACCAAACAGGGGGCCCGAACTGAAGCTTTCTTT	CASTKQGARTEAFF
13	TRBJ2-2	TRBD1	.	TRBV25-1	TGTGCCACCGTAGGAAAGGGGGCGGGGGAGCTGTTTTTT	CATVGKGAGELFF
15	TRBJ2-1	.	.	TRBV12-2	TGTGCAAGTCGCTTAAAGCGGGGGCACTACAATGAGCAGTTCTTC	CASRLKRGHYNEQFF
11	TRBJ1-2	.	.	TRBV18	TGTGCCAGCTCGGATAGGGGTGGCTACACCTTC	CASSDRGGYTF
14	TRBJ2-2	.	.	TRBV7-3	TGTGCCAGCAGCTTAACAGGGGAGGCCGGGGAGCTGTTTTTT	CASSLTGEAGELFF
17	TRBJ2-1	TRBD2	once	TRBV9	TGTGCCAGCAGCGACCCCCTTCGCGGGGGGGCTGGCAATGAGCAGTTCTTC	CASSDPLRGGAGNEQFF
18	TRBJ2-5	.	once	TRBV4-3	TGCGCCAGCAGCCAAGATAAGGAGGACTCCCTCGAAAAAGAGACCCAGTACTTC	CASSQDKEDSLEKETQYF
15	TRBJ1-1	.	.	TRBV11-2	TGTGCCAGCAGCTTAGGGAGGGGCCCATACACTGAAGCTTTCTTT	CASSLGRGPYTEAFF
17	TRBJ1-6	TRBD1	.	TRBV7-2	TGTGCCAGCAGCTTAGTCACGACAGGGGGCCTCTTTAACTGGCTCCACTTT	CASSLVTTGGLFNWLHF
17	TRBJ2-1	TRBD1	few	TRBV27	TGTGCCAGCAGTCCTTATCTGGGGGACAGGGCTGTCAATGAGCAGTTCTTC	CASSPYLGDRAVNEQFF
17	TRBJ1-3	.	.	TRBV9	TGTGCCAGCAGCGTAGAACAGTGGATTAAACCCGGAAACACCATATATTTT	CASSVEQWIKPGNTIYF
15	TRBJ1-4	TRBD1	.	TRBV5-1	TGCGCCAGCAGCCCCACAGGGGCAACTAATGAAAAACTGTTTTTT	CASSPTGATNEKLFF
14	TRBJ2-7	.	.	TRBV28	TGTGCCAGCAGTTTTAGACAGAAATTCTACGAGCAGTACTTC	CASSFRQKFYEQYF
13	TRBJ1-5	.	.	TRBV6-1	TGTGCCAGCAGTGAGGGAGATATACGGCCCCAGCATTTT	CASSEGDIRPQHF
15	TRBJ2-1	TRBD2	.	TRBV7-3	TGTGCCAGCAGCTTAACTAGCGGGGTGGAGAATGAGCAGTTCTTC	CASSLTSGVENEQFF
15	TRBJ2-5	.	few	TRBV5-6	TGTGCCAGCAGCTTAACTAGAATAGGTACAGAGACCCAGTACTTC	CASSLTRIGTETQYF
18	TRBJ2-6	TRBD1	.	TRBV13	TGTGCCAGCAGCTTAGACCTGGACAGGGGAGATCGGGCCAACGTCCTGACTTTC	CASSLDLDRGDRANVLTF
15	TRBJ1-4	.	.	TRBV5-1	TGCGCCAGCAGCCCGAACCCGGCAACTAATGAAAAACTGTTTTTT	CASSPNPATNEKLFF
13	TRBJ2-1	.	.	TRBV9	TGTGCCAGCAGCGTGTTTATAGGAGGTGAGCAGTTCTTC	CASSVFIGGEQFF
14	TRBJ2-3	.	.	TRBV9	TGTGCCAGCAGCCCTCGCCAGGGGCCTATTACGCAGTATTTT	CASSPRQGPITQYF
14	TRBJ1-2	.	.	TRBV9	TGTGCCAGCAGCGTAGAAGGGGATGGCTATGGCTACACCTTC	CASSVEGDGYGYTF
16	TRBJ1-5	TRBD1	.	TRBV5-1	TGCGCCAGCAGCCCTGGATCCACAGGGGGTGGGCAGCCCCAGCATTTT	CASSPGSTGGGQPQHF
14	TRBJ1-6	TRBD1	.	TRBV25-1	TGTGCCAGCAGCGGGACAGGGGGTGCTTCACCCCTCCACTTT	CASSGTGGASPLHF
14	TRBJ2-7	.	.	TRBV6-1	TGTGCCAGCAGTTGGTCCGAACGGTCCTACGAGCAGTACTTC	CASSWSERSYEQYF
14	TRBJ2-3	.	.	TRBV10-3	TGTGCCATCAGTGAGTCGGAGGTTACAGATACGCAGTATTTT	CAISESEVTDTQYF
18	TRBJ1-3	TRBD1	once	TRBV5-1	TGCGCCAGCAGCACAACCGGGACAGGGGCCTTTTTAGGAAACACCATATATTTT	CASSTTGTGAFLGNTIYF
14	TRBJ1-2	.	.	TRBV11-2	TGTGCCAGCAGCTATAGCGAAGCTAACTATGGCTACACCTTC	CASSYSEANYGYTF
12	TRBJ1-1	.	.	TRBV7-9	TGTTCCAGCAGCCTCAACCGACAGATTGTTTTCTTT	CSSSLNRQIVFF
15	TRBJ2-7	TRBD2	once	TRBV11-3	TGTGCCAGCAGCTTTACTAGCGGGGGTTCCTACGAGCAGTACTTC	CASSFTSGGSYEQYF